Each of the 11 T cell receptor beta chains below was sequenced from the same sample in a study of identical twins. TCRdb used MiXCR to reprocess the 5' RACE reads, holding one entry per CDR3 protein. The repertoire consists of about 100,000 distinct CDR3 sequences, with roughly 6% occurring once and the leading ten covering about 12%. The sample taken for sequencing was memory T cells sorted from blood. These receptors came from a woman between 45 and 65 years old in good health.

The sample holds many counts of this clonotype. In DNA form, the CDR3 reads TGTGCCATCAGTGAGCCACCCGATGACAGGGGCGAGACCCAGTACTTC. Its translation: CAISEPPDDRGETQYF. The V and J genes are TRBV10-3 and TRBJ2-5; 8 bases agree with TRBD1. Germline CDR1 reads ENHRY; CDR2 reads SYGVKD. Germline trimming cut 2 bases from V and 5 bases from J; bases unmatched to any gene: 10. CDR3 length: 16 amino acids.

This clonotype was counted many times. This chain's CDR3 is CASSPGADTIYF. CDR3 nucleotides: TGTGCCAGCTCACCAGGGGCAGACACCATATATTTT. The genes are TRBV18 and TRBJ1-3; D may be TRBD1 (5 bases). With 2 bases removed from V and 8 bases from J, the gap between germline ends came to 7 bases. Germline CDR1 is KGHSH and CDR2 is LQKENI. The CDR3 sequence is 12 residues long.

This clonotype was counted a few times. This chain uses TRBV24-1 with TRBJ2-2; D unresolved. Trimming shortened V by 5 bases and J by 9 bases, and 6 bases separated the two germline ends. The CDR3 runs to 11 residues. The germline gives CDR1 KGHDR, CDR2 SFDVKD. In nucleotides, the CDR3 is TGTGCCACCAGTGGCCCCCGGGAGCTGTTTTTT. The encoded protein is CATSGPRELFF.

This clonotype was seen repeatedly, ten times or more. V and J are TRBV20-1 and TRBJ2-7; 8 bases are shared with TRBD2. Germline V CDR1 and CDR2: DFQATT, SNEGSKA (reference sequence). This CDR3 is 14 amino acids long. After removal of 6 bases from V and 3 bases from J, the junction contained 10 bases not matched to a gene. This CDR3 is CSATLTSAYYEQYF. The CDR3 region has the DNA TGCAGTGCAACCCTGACTAGCGCCTACTACGAGCAGTACTTC.

This clonotype was found many times. The rearrangement links TRBV5-1 to TRBJ2-1; D unclear. This CDR3 contains 15 residues. The ends were cut back, 0 bases at V and 3 bases at J, with 10 bases in the middle. CDR1 SGHRS and CDR2 YFSETQ come from the germline V gene. The CDR3 here is CASSLDPVRYNEQFF. The CDR3 coding sequence is TGCGCCAGCAGCTTGGATCCAGTCCGCTACAATGAGCAGTTCTTC.

This clonotype occurred many times. V is TRBV5-6 and J is TRBJ2-5; TRBD1 agrees at 8 bases. This CDR3 is built from 15 residues. V shed 2 bases and J 5 bases; nucleotides not matched to a gene: 8. Germline V CDR1 and CDR2: SGHDT, YYEEEE. The CDR3 sequence is CASSFLRGRRETQYF. The CDR3 DNA is TGTGCCAGCAGCTTCCTCAGGGGGCGAAGGGAGACCCAGTACTTC.

In this sample, this clonotype turned up many times. The V call is TRBV3-1, the J call TRBJ2-5, with D perhaps given as TRBD1 or TRBD2 (7 bases each). Trimming took 6 bases from V and 4 from J, leaving 12 bases between them. CDR1 is LGHDT and CDR2 is YNNKEL in the germline V gene (reference sequence). The CDR3 is made up of 13 amino acids. CDR3 sequence (DNA): TGTGCCAGCAGACCAGGGGGGGGAGAGACCCAGTACTTC. Translated, it gives CASRPGGGETQYF.

The CDR3 DNA reads TGTGCCAGCAGCTTAGGCGGGCAGAACCAAGAGACCCAGTACTTC. It specifies CASSLGGQNQETQYF. The chain carries TRBV11-3 and TRBJ2-5; tentative D call: TRBD2 (5 bases). Per the germline V gene, CDR1 is SGHNT and CDR2 is YENEEA. CDR3 length: 15 amino acids. V lost 1 base and J 0 bases, leaving 9 bases between the germline ends.

This clonotype occurred many times. This rearrangement joins TRBV27 to TRBJ2-7; D is perhaps TRBD1 (6 bases). CDR1 MNHEY and CDR2 SMNVEV come from the germline V gene (reference sequence). CDR3 length: 19 residues. Trimming took 3 bases from V and 4 from J, leaving 28 bases between them. The CDR3 DNA sequence: TGTGCCAGCAGTTTCAGGGGTGCCCCAGACAGTTGGCGAGTTTACGAGCAGTACTTC. Its translation: CASSFRGAPDSWRVYEQYF.

The chain couples TRBV2 to TRBJ1-2, with 8 bases aligning to TRBD1. Germline values: CDR1 SNHLY, CDR2 FYNNEI. CDR3 length: 14 amino acids. J gave up 4 bases and V 5 bases, and 6 bases lay outside the gene matches. The CDR3 nucleotides are TGTGCCAGCAGTCCCTGGACAGGGACCTATGGCTACACCTTC. Amino acids: CASSPWTGTYGYTF.

The chain employs TRBV14 and TRBJ1-4, with unresolved D. The CDR3 totals 13 residues. The V gene lost 1 base and the J gene lost 4 bases, with 4 bases spanning the gap. Germline V gives CDR1 SGHDN, CDR2 FVKESK. Here the CDR3 DNA reads TGTGCCAGCAGCCAAGTATTTAATGAAAAACTGTTTTTT. Encoded protein: CASSQVFNEKLFF.